The rows below give T cell receptor beta chains drawn from one sample of a study of tumor-infiltrating lymphocytes in oesophageal squamous cell carcinoma. TCRdb called the PCR reads again in MiXCR, with one record for every CDR3 protein. The sample gives about 21,000 distinct CDR3 sequences, less than 45% of which show up once; less than 45% is in the top ten. Sample: esophageal tumor tissue. The origin of the receptors is a male donor with esophageal squamous cell carcinoma. CDR3s include the opening cysteine and the closing phenylalanine or tryptophan. A D gene is named only where the DNA matches it firmly. Rows give clone size only sometimes, using once, few, many, or a class for an expanded clone.

j_call d_call v_call clone_size cdr3_nt cdr3_aa
TRBJ2-6 . TRBV7-3 few TGTGCCAGCAGCTTAGATCACTCTGGGGCCAACGTCCTGACTTTC CASSLDHSGANVLTF
TRBJ2-4 . TRBV7-3 . TGTGCCAGCAGCTTAACAGGAAATCTAGCCAAAAACATTCAGTACTTC CASSLTGNLAKNIQYF
TRBJ2-7 . TRBV7-2 few TGTGCCAGCAGCGTCCTAGTGGGGTCCTACGAGCAGTACTTC CASSVLVGSYEQYF
TRBJ2-7 TRBD2 TRBV5-4 medium-sized TGTGCCAGCAAAAGGACTAGCGGGACCACGGGACCTAACGAGCAGTACTTC CASKRTSGTTGPNEQYF
TRBJ2-1 TRBD1 TRBV28 many TGTGCCACCGTGGGGCAGGGGGCAGCTGAGCAGTTCTTC CATVGQGAAEQFF
TRBJ2-5 . TRBV6-1 . TGTGCCAGCACTGTAAGGAGCTCAGAGACCCAGTACTTC CASTVRSSETQYF
TRBJ1-1 TRBD1 TRBV25-1 . TGTGCCAGCAGTCGAGGACAGGGTGTCACTGAAGCTTTCTTT CASSRGQGVTEAFF
TRBJ2-3 . TRBV12-3/TRBV12-4 many TGTGCCAGCACCTCACAGGGAACAAGCACAGATACGCAGTATTTT CASTSQGTSTDTQYF
TRBJ2-5 TRBD1 TRBV12-3/TRBV12-4 once TGTGCCAGCAGTTTCAGACGGGACAGGGGTTTAGAGACCCAGTACTTC CASSFRRDRGLETQYF
TRBJ2-3 . TRBV25-1 few TGTGCCAGCAGTGCGGTGGCAGGGACAGATACGCAGTATTTT CASSAVAGTDTQYF
TRBJ2-1 . TRBV7-3 . TGTGCCAGCAGCTCGACGCCAGGGACCTACAATGAGCAGTTCTTC CASSSTPGTYNEQFF